This TCR beta chain was recovered during a study of long-term antiretroviral therapy in people with HIV. The assay, immunoSEQ v3.0, was run at survey level. Clones were sequenced by immunoSEQ multiplex PCR, and TCRdb holds only the in-frame ones, with some missing. The sample lists 35,000 or so clones; approximately 81% were seen once. Overall study results and limits: The data indicate that diversity increased after ART but remained below transplant donor controls. Blood sampling spanned 2004 to 2017, possibly under older ART regimens.

A note on this clone: The antigen remains unidentified.

The CDR3 has 12 residues. CDR1 is MNHNS and CDR2 is SASEGT in the germline V gene. Trimming cost V 6 bases and J 3 bases, with 8 bases left between them. J is TRBJ1-2 and V is TRBV6-1; D unclear. This clonotype was sampled from a woman under 40 with HIV. Here the sequenced sample was unsorted PBMCs, taken roughly 2.9 years before starting antiretroviral therapy. The CDR3 DNA is TGTGCCAGCAGCCTTAATGACTATGGCTACACCTTC. It encodes CASSLNDYGYTF.